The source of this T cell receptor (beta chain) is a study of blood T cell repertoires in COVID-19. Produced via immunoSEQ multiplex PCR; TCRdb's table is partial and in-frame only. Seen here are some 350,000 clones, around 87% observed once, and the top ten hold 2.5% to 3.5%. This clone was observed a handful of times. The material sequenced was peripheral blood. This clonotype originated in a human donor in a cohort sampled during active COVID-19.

CDR3 nucleotide sequence: TGTGCCAGCAGCTGGGGCGCAGGGGGCGATGAGCAGTTCTTC. Its protein product is CASSWGAGGDEQFF. The rearrangement links TRBV7-8 to TRBJ2-1; TRBD1 matches at 8 bases. There are 14 residues in the CDR3. Germline CDR1 is SGHVS and CDR2 is FQNEAQ. Trimming at V came to 4 bases and at J to 8 bases, leaving 7 bases not matched to a gene.